This T cell receptor (beta chain) came from a study of identical twins. TCRdb ran MiXCR on the 5' RACE reads and lists one entry per CDR3 protein. The profile shows approximately 220,000 distinct CDR3 sequences, about a tenth of them singletons. Losses at the gene ends were 3 bases for V and 10 bases for J; bases not matched to a gene: 3. Germline-derived CDR1 and CDR2 are SEHNR and FQNEAQ (reference sequence). The CDR3 is 13 residues long. The material sequenced was memory (CD45RO+) T cells sorted from blood. The chain uses TRBV7-9 and TRBJ1-6; TRBD1 aligns across 7 bases. The clonotype originates from a woman between 18 and 30 years old in good health. The CDR3 nucleotides read TGTGCCAGCAGCTTGCAGGGGGACTCACCCCTCCACTTT. Amino acid sequence: CASSLQGDSPLHF.